This TCR beta chain was identified during a study of blood T cell repertoires in COVID-19. On the study more broadly: Specimens from acute and convalescent COVID-19 originated in the United States, Italy and Spain. T cells, B-cell-depleted T cells, or PBMCs provided the cDNA or gDNA that served as material.

This CDR3 comprises 15 residues. Trimming took 0 bases from V and 7 from J, leaving 13 bases between them. CDR1 and CDR2 (germline): SGHTA, FQGNSA. Original processing notes: Reference gene primer amplification in the assay estimated nucleated cell counts. Generated by immunoSEQ multiplex PCR, the TCRdb table keeps only in-frame clones and is missing some. That table supplies the V and J calls and clone size; D and trimming were determined from the DNA. The data contain about 90,000 clones, 75% to 90% of them seen just once; the ten biggest clones take up about a tenth. The sequencing sample was made of peripheral blood. The chain carries TRBV7-2 and TRBJ2-1, with D possibly being TRBD2 (6 bases). This TCR came from a woman in her 70s with acute or convalescent COVID-19. Here the CDR3 reads CASSLAGTGGNEQFF. Here the CDR3 DNA reads TGTGCCAGCAGCTTAGCCGGGACTGGTGGTAATGAGCAGTTCTTC.